This TCR beta chain was sequenced for a study of T cell clonality in common variable immunodeficiency. The CDR3 sequence is 14 residues long. Germline CDR1 reads GTSNPN; CDR2 reads SVGIG (reference sequence). Trimming pared 5 bases from V and 1 base from J, leaving 12 bases between. Many counts were recorded for this clone. Sequencing ends 3 residues short of the CDR3 end; the germline J gene provides the rest. This table comes from immunoSEQ multiplex PCR, and its TCRdb copy is limited to in-frame clones, with some not included. Observed in the sample are about 39,000 clones, none of them singletons.

The specimen sequenced was peripheral blood mononuclear cells. The source is a person aged 18-70 years in good health. The rearrangement links TRBV30 to TRBJ1-3, with TRBD1 as a possible D gene (5 bases). The CDR3 region is CAWDRRTSGNTIYF. The CDR3 DNA, read in part, is TGTGCCTGGGATCGCCGGACATCTGGAAACACC.